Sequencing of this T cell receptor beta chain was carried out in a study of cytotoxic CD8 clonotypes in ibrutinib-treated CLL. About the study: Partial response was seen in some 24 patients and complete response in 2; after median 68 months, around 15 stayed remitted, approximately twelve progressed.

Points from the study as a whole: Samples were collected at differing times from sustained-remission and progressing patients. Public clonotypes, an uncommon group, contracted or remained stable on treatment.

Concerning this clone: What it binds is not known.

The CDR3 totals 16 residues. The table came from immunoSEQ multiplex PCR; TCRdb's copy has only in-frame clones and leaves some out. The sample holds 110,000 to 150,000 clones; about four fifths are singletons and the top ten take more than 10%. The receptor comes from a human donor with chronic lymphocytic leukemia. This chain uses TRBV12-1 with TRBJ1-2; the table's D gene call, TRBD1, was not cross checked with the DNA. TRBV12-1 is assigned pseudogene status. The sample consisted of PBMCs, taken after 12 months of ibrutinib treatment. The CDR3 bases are TGTGCCAGCAGCTTTAGGGGTGGGACAGGAGTCTATGGCTACACCTTC. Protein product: CASSFRGGTGVYGYTF.